This T cell receptor beta chain was sequenced during a study of cytomegalovirus exposure and HLA in healthy donors. Study conclusions and caveats: Prior analysis indicated that the majority of TCR beta V segments exhibited productivity approximately 87% or approximately 30% of the time. According to a later analysis, donors in an Asian-associated ancestry cluster reportedly had fewer N-insertions than the roughly 720-donor mean.

A word on this clone: Its matching antigen is unknown.

The CDR3 spans 17 residues. After removal of 5 bases from V and 1 base from J, the junction contained 13 bases not matched to a gene. Germline CDR1 and CDR2: SEHNR and FQNEAQ (reference sequence). With 60 Vbeta and 13 Jbeta primers, the PCR was carried out. Profiling relied on immunoSEQ multiplex PCR, and the TCRdb table lists in-frame clones only, not all of them. The top ten hold 3.2% of the sample, which has roughly 100,000 clones, 64% seen once. The chain links TRBV7-9 to TRBJ2-7; 8 bases are a match to TRBD1. The sequenced sample consisted of PBMCs. The receptor's source is a man in his 60s in good health and CMV-seronegative. The CDR3 region is CASSPPAPRTGSYEQYF. CDR3 bases: TGTGCCAGCAGCCCCCCGGCGCCAAGGACAGGGTCCTACGAGCAGTACTTC.